The entry that follows covers one T cell receptor beta chain sequence. Its antigen is not known. The record originates from a study of OX40 agonist ivuxolimab in advanced cancers. Profiling relied on immunoSEQ multiplex PCR, and the TCRdb table lists in-frame clones only, not all of them. The sample yields 15,000 to 20,000 clones, around 70% seen once. Broader study findings: Doses of 0.1 to 3.0 mg/kg were accompanied by clonal expansion of CD4+ and CD8+ blood T cells by week 6.

Sampled blood was obtained at baseline, cycle 4 day 1, and cycle 7 day 1. Specimen: CD4+ or CD8+ T cells sorted from blood, collected in a trial of the OX40 agonist ivuxolimab. The TCR originated in an adult with an advanced solid tumor such as melanoma, head and neck, liver or kidney cancer.

The CDR3 bases are TGTGCCAGCAGCGTAGGGCTAGCGGGGGACACCGGGGAGCTGTTTTTT. It encodes CASSVGLAGDTGELFF. This rearrangement joins TRBV9 to TRBJ2-2, with 10 nucleotides matching TRBD2. The J segment lost 3 bases and the V segment lost 0 bases, leaving 2 bases of the junction unmatched. CDR3 length equals 16 residues. Per germline, CDR1 SGDLS and CDR2 YYNGEE.